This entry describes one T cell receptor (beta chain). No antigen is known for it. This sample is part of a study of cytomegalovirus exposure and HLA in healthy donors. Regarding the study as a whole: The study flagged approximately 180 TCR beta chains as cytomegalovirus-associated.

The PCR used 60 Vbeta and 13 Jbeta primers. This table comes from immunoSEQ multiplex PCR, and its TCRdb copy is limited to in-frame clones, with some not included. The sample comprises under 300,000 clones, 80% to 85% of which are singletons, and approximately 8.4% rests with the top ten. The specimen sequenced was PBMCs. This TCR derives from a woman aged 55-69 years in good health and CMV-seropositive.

CDR3 sequence: CASSINLNTEAFF. The CDR3 DNA reads as TGTGCCAGTAGTATCAACCTAAACACTGAAGCTTTCTTT. The chain carries TRBV19 and TRBJ1-1; no definite D call. The CDR3 runs to 13 residues. Germline values: CDR1 LNHDA, CDR2 SQIVND (reference sequence). The V end lost 3 bases, the J end lost 2 bases, and 7 bases lay between the germline ends. Filled out from reference TRBV19 and TRBJ1-1, the complete variable domain reads DGGITQSPKYLFRKEGQNVTLSCEQNLNHDAMYWYRQDPGQGLRLIYYSQIVNDFQKGDIAEGYSVSREKKESFPLTVTSAQKNPTAFYLCASSINLNTEAFFGQGTRLTVV.